The sample holds many counts of the clone carrying this TCR beta chain. Its antigen is unknown. The CDR3 is 15 residues long. V shed 5 bases, J shed 0 bases, and the junction held 3 bases outside the gene matches. Per the germline V gene, CDR1 is SGHTA and CDR2 is FQGNSA. This entry comes from a study of T-cell reconstitution after alpha-beta-depleted transplantation in children. Preparation of the TCRbeta library used unique molecular identifiers. MiXCR was run by TCRdb on the PCR reads, yielding one entry per CDR3 protein. This sample carries around 29,000 distinct CDR3 sequences, under 8% of them seen once, and the ten largest clones take roughly 7%. Findings of the study overall: Roughly two months post-transplant, alpha-beta T cells reportedly originated from several hundred graft clones that had expanded. At day 60, the high TCRbeta diversity found in some patients originated from recipient T cells and thymic progenitors that had survived. A year post-transplant, T-cell counts and diversity derived mostly from newly produced T cells.

J is TRBJ2-2 and V is TRBV7-2, with 7 nucleotides matching TRBD1. The TCR comes from a male patient younger than 18 who had a stem cell transplant for acute myeloid leukemia, so the T cells may come from the graft donor. The sequencing used PBMCs, mostly from graft donor cells, collected 180 days after TCRalphabeta/CD19-depleted stem cell transplant. CDR3: CASSPGTANTGELFF. In DNA form, the CDR3 reads TGTGCCAGCAGCCCGGGGACAGCGAACACCGGGGAGCTGTTTTTT.